This T cell receptor (beta chain) was identified during a study of PD-L1 blockade in urothelial cancer. Study-wide background: Blood analysis occurred 3 weeks (second dose) and 6 weeks after treatment start.

Concerning this clone: Its antigen remains unknown.

The patients had locally advanced or metastatic urothelial carcinoma. Between 1 and 8 samples per patient were obtained, pretreatment and on-treatment. Study observations and caveats: Better survival was predicted by below-median pretreatment blood TCR clonality.

Measured with immunoSEQ multiplex PCR; TCRdb has only the in-frame clones, and not every one. The sample carries about 83,000 clones, around 90% recorded once. This CDR3 has 15 residues. In germline, CDR1 is ENHRY, CDR2 SYGVKD. V lost 4 bases, J lost 4 bases, and 14 bases lay in between. The sequences come from PBMCs, collected around atezolizumab (anti-PD-L1) treatment. This chain joins TRBV10-3 and TRBJ1-3; weak D call: TRBD1 (5 bases). The sequence derives from a woman aged 70-85 years with urothelial cancer. CDR3 amino acids: CAISVTGQAGNTIYF. CDR3 sequence (DNA): TGTGCCATCAGTGTAACAGGCCAGGCAGGAAACACCATATATTTT.